Listed below are T cell receptor beta chains from one sample, sequenced in a study of long-term antiretroviral therapy in people with HIV. Using immunoSEQ multiplex PCR, the repertoire was profiled, and TCRdb retains in-frame clones only, with some absent. The sample has 23,000 or so clones; 90% to 95% are singletons. Material: unsorted PBMCs, obtained 7.6 years after starting antiretroviral therapy. The receptors were gathered from a woman in her thirties or forties with HIV. CDR3s include the opening cysteine and the closing phenylalanine or tryptophan. Each record gives: J gene, V gene, CDR3 length, D gene, clone size, CDR3 protein, CDR3 DNA. The D gene is left open where the match is weak. Only some rows state a clone size, as once, few, many or a class for expanded clones.

TRBJ2-5,TRBV9,17,TRBD2,NA,CASSVGSGGTHQETQYF,TGTGCCAGCAGCGTAGGTAGCGGGGGGACCCATCAAGAGACCCAGTACTTC
TRBJ2-7,TRBV4-1,16,NA,NA,CASSPIHPRADGEQYF,TGCGCCAGCAGCCCGATCCACCCCCGCGCCGACGGCGAGCAGTACTTC
TRBJ2-7,TRBV18,17,NA,NA,CASSPPVNGGSNYEQYF,TGTGCCAGCTCACCACCGGTAAACGGGGGCTCAAACTACGAGCAGTACTTC
TRBJ1-1,TRBV7-9,13,TRBD1,NA,CASSQGANTEAFF,TGTGCCAGCAGCCAGGGGGCCAACACTGAAGCTTTCTTT
TRBJ2-7,TRBV28,15,TRBD2,NA,CASSFAGGRRGEQYF,TGTGCCAGCAGTTTTGCGGGGGGCCGCCGGGGGGAGCAGTACTTC
TRBJ2-3,TRBV5-6,16,TRBD1,NA,CASSLGGGEFTDTQYF,TGTGCCAGCAGCTTGGGAGGGGGCGAATTCACAGATACGCAGTATTTT
TRBJ1-1,TRBV14,16,NA,NA,CASSQAEWGGYTEAFF,TGTGCCAGCAGCCAAGCGGAGTGGGGTGGGTACACTGAAGCTTTCTTT
TRBJ1-4,TRBV13,14,TRBD1,NA,CASSETGGNEKLFF,TGTGCCAGCAGCGAGACAGGGGGAAATGAAAAACTGTTTTTT
TRBJ2-7,TRBV7-8,16,TRBD1,NA,CASSLSPGQGTYEQYF,TGTGCCAGCAGCTTATCACCGGGACAGGGCACCTACGAGCAGTACTTC
TRBJ2-7,TRBV19,15,TRBD1,NA,CASSMRTGVVYEQYF,TGTGCCAGTAGTATGAGGACAGGGGTGGTGTACGAGCAGTACTTC
TRBJ1-6,TRBV30,14,NA,NA,CAWSVRAGNSPLHF,TGTGCCTGGAGTGTACGGGCAGGGAATTCACCCCTCCACTTT
TRBJ1-2,TRBV7-9,16,TRBD1,once,CASSPGTGRTNYGYTF,TGTGCCAGCAGCCCCGGGACAGGGAGGACTAACTATGGCTACACCTTC
TRBJ1-1,TRBV4-3,14,NA,NA,CASSQGGFGAEAFF,TGCGCCAGCAGCCAAGGTGGATTCGGGGCTGAAGCTTTCTTT
TRBJ2-3,TRBV7-8,16,TRBD1,NA,CASSPNRGTGADTQYF,TGTGCCAGCAGCCCAAATCGGGGGACAGGGGCAGATACGCAGTATTTT
TRBJ2-3,TRBV2,13,NA,NA,CASKSEAEDTQYF,TGTGCCAGCAAGTCGGAGGCCGAAGATACGCAGTATTTT
TRBJ1-3,TRBV5-1,15,TRBD1,NA,CASSLGQGVGNTIYF,TGCGCCAGCAGCTTGGGACAGGGGGTTGGAAACACCATATATTTT
TRBJ1-1,TRBV7-2,14,NA,NA,CASSSGHLNTEAFF,TGTGCCAGCAGTTCGGGACACCTGAACACTGAAGCTTTCTTT
TRBJ1-2,TRBV5-4,17,NA,NA,CASTLDRTGLVGVSYTF,TGTGCCAGCACCTTGGACCGGACGGGCCTCGTTGGCGTCAGCTACACCTTC
TRBJ2-2,TRBV2,15,TRBD1,NA,CASSLRDRRTGELFF,TGTGCCAGCAGTCTCCGGGACAGGCGCACCGGGGAGCTGTTTTTT
TRBJ2-2,TRBV2,14,NA,NA,CASSGQASTGELFF,TGTGCCAGCAGTGGACAGGCCAGCACCGGGGAGCTGTTTTTT
TRBJ2-5,TRBV5-8,17,TRBD1,once,CASSLGTGGIGRETQYF,TGTGCCAGCAGCTTGGGGACAGGGGGGATTGGTCGAGAGACCCAGTACTTC
TRBJ2-7,TRBV11-2,15,TRBD1,NA,CASSLTGTGVNEQYF,TGTGCCAGCAGCTTAACCGGGACAGGGGTCAACGAGCAGTACTTC
TRBJ2-3,TRBV10-3,15,NA,NA,CAISESDRSSDTQYF,TGTGCCATCAGTGAGTCTGACAGGAGTTCAGATACGCAGTATTTT
TRBJ1-1,TRBV10-3,15,TRBD1,NA,CAIRGDRVMNTEAFF,TGTGCCATCAGAGGGGACAGGGTCATGAACACTGAAGCTTTCTTT
TRBJ2-1,TRBV4-3,15,TRBD2,NA,CASSQASGEYNEQFF,TGCGCCAGCAGCCAAGCTAGCGGGGAGTACAATGAGCAGTTCTTC
TRBJ1-1,TRBV7-2,15,NA,NA,CASSPQWGGGTEAFF,TGTGCCAGCAGCCCCCAGTGGGGGGGCGGAACTGAAGCTTTCTTT
TRBJ2-1,TRBV4-3,16,TRBD2,NA,CASSQHAGLAFNEQFF,TGCGCCAGCAGCCAGCACGCGGGACTAGCGTTTAATGAGCAGTTCTTC
TRBJ1-6,TRBV4-3,15,TRBD1,NA,CASSQSDRGNSPLHF,TGCGCCAGCAGCCAATCTGACAGGGGTAATTCACCCCTCCACTTT
TRBJ1-6,TRBV6-5,14,NA,NA,CASSNRNRQAPLHF,TGTGCCAGCAGCAACAGGAACCGCCAAGCACCCCTCCACTTT
TRBJ2-2,TRBV11-2,15,TRBD2,once,CASSVAGSNTGELFF,TGTGCCAGCAGTGTAGCGGGGTCGAACACCGGGGAGCTGTTTTTT
TRBJ2-1,TRBV5-1,16,TRBD1,NA,CASSSMGQGNYNEQFF,TGCGCCAGCAGCTCGATGGGACAGGGTAATTACAATGAGCAGTTCTTC
TRBJ1-1,TRBV6-5,15,TRBD1,NA,CASSYGTGLNTEAFF,TGTGCCAGCAGTTACGGGACAGGGTTGAACACTGAAGCTTTCTTT
TRBJ1-1,TRBV7-9,15,NA,NA,CASSSAGGAYTEAFF,TGTGCCAGCAGCTCGGCCGGGGGCGCGTACACTGAAGCTTTCTTT
TRBJ2-1,TRBV6-5,16,TRBD2,once,CASSYSKRGGPNEQFF,TGTGCCAGCAGTTACTCTAAGCGGGGGGGCCCCAATGAGCAGTTCTTC
TRBJ1-1,TRBV30,14,NA,NA,CAWSRQAMNTEAFF,TGTGCCTGGAGTAGACAGGCTATGAACACTGAAGCTTTCTTT
TRBJ1-1,TRBV2,12,NA,NA,CASSVTNTEAFF,TGTGCCAGCAGTGTAACCAACACTGAAGCTTTCTTT
TRBJ2-7,TRBV4-1,14,NA,NA,CASSQAQEGYEQYF,TGCGCCAGCAGCCAAGCTCAGGAAGGCTACGAGCAGTACTTC
TRBJ2-3,TRBV19,16,NA,once,CASSERGTGSTDTQYF,TGTGCCAGTAGCGAGCGGGGGACAGGGTCCACAGATACGCAGTATTTT
TRBJ2-1,TRBV7-2,17,NA,NA,CASSLSVGRTSYNEQFF,TGTGCCAGCAGCTTAAGTGTGGGACGGACCTCCTACAATGAGCAGTTCTTC